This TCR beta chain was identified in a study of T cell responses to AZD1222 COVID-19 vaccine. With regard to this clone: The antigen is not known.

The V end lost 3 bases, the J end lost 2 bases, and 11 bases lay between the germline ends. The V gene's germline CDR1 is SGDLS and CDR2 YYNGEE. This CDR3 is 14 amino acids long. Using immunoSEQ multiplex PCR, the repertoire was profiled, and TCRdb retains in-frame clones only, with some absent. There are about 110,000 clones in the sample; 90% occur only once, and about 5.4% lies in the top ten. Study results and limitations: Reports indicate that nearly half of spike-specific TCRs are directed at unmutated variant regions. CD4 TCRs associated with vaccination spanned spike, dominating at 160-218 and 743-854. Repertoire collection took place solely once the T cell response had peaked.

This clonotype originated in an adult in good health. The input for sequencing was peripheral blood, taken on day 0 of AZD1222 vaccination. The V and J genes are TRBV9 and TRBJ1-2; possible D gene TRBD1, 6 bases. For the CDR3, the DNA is TGTGCCAGCAGCGGTGGGACAAACAACTATGGCTACACCTTC. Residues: CASSGGTNNYGYTF.